A selection of T cell receptor beta chains follows, all from one sample in a study of spatial heterogeneity in lung cancer. TCRdb called the 5' RACE reads again in MiXCR, with one record for every CDR3 protein. The table shows over 15,000 distinct CDR3 sequences, with roughly 5.7% occurring only once. The sample here was lung tumor tissue, taken at surgery. These receptors came from a female donor with early-stage non-small cell lung cancer. CDR3s include the opening cysteine and the closing phenylalanine or tryptophan. A D gene is named only where the DNA matches it firmly. Only part of the rows carry a size: once, few, many, or a class if the clone is expanded.

CDR3aa: CASTVGGTQYF
CDR3nt: TGTGCCAGCACCGTTGGGGGTACGCAGTATTTT
v_gene: TRBV28
abundance: many
j_gene: TRBJ2-3
d_gene: NA

CDR3aa: CASSSPTRWIFYEQYF
CDR3nt: TGTGCCAGCAGCTCCCCGACTCGCTGGATTTTCTACGAGCAGTACTTC
v_gene: TRBV6-2/TRBV6-3
abundance: many
j_gene: TRBJ2-7
d_gene: NA

CDR3aa: CAIGPGVLTQYF
CDR3nt: TGCGCCATCGGACCCGGGGTTCTGACCCAGTACTTC
v_gene: TRBV10-2
abundance: few
j_gene: TRBJ2-5
d_gene: NA

CDR3aa: CASSWGQGENSPLHF
CDR3nt: TGTGCCAGCAGCTGGGGACAGGGGGAGAATTCACCCCTCCACTTT
v_gene: TRBV5-5
abundance: many
j_gene: TRBJ1-6
d_gene: TRBD1

CDR3aa: CASSYGEDTEAFF
CDR3nt: TGTGCCAGCAGTTACGGAGAAGACACTGAAGCTTTCTTT
v_gene: TRBV6-5
abundance: many
j_gene: TRBJ1-1
d_gene: NA

CDR3aa: CASSQGVGNEQYF
CDR3nt: TGTGCCAGCAGCCAAGGAGTGGGGAACGAGCAGTACTTC
v_gene: TRBV3-1
abundance: NA
j_gene: TRBJ2-7
d_gene: NA

CDR3aa: CASSFAGTGVRGYTF
CDR3nt: TGTGCCAGCAGCTTCGCCGGGACAGGGGTGCGTGGCTACACCTTC
v_gene: TRBV7-2
abundance: many
j_gene: TRBJ1-2
d_gene: TRBD1

CDR3aa: CASSPGLLTAGANTGELFF
CDR3nt: TGTGCCAGCTCACCTGGTCTATTGACGGCGGGTGCGAACACCGGGGAGCTGTTTTTT
v_gene: TRBV18
abundance: NA
j_gene: TRBJ2-2
d_gene: NA

CDR3aa: CSVVSGGNTGELFF
CDR3nt: TGCAGCGTTGTGTCTGGGGGGAACACCGGGGAGCTGTTTTTT
v_gene: TRBV29-1
abundance: NA
j_gene: TRBJ2-2
d_gene: NA

CDR3aa: CSVDGSPRAGLARKTQYF
CDR3nt: TGCAGCGTTGATGGGTCGCCTAGAGCGGGACTAGCGAGAAAGACCCAGTACTTC
v_gene: TRBV29-1
abundance: many
j_gene: TRBJ2-5
d_gene: TRBD2

CDR3aa: CASRIAGTYEQYF
CDR3nt: TGTGCCAGCAGGATAGCGGGAACCTACGAGCAGTACTTC
v_gene: TRBV12-3/TRBV12-4
abundance: few
j_gene: TRBJ2-7
d_gene: TRBD2

CDR3aa: CASRPLVTVNTEAFF
CDR3nt: TGTGCCAGCAGGCCCTTGGTGACGGTGAACACTGAAGCTTTCTTT
v_gene: TRBV6-2/TRBV6-3
abundance: many
j_gene: TRBJ1-1
d_gene: NA

CDR3aa: CASSPGGNQPQHF
CDR3nt: TGTGCCAGCAGCCCCGGAGGCAATCAGCCCCAGCATTTT
v_gene: TRBV3-1
abundance: medium-sized
j_gene: TRBJ1-5
d_gene: NA

CDR3aa: CASSPGGRLNQETQYF
CDR3nt: TGTGCCAGCAGCCCGGGCGGGAGGCTAAACCAAGAGACCCAGTACTTC
v_gene: TRBV4-2
abundance: many
j_gene: TRBJ2-5
d_gene: TRBD2

CDR3aa: CASTSRGSYTGELFF
CDR3nt: TGTGCCAGCACTTCGAGGGGGTCCTACACCGGGGAGCTGTTTTTT
v_gene: TRBV7-9
abundance: many
j_gene: TRBJ2-2
d_gene: NA

CDR3aa: CSVEATVRDTQYF
CDR3nt: TGCAGCGTTGAAGCGACTGTCAGGGATACGCAGTATTTT
v_gene: TRBV29-1
abundance: many
j_gene: TRBJ2-3
d_gene: NA

CDR3aa: CSAPRQGRTEAFF
CDR3nt: TGCAGTGCCCCGCGGCAGGGGAGGACTGAAGCTTTCTTT
v_gene: TRBV20-1
abundance: many
j_gene: TRBJ1-1
d_gene: NA

CDR3aa: CASSQVASGRSGEQFF
CDR3nt: TGTGCCAGCAGCCAGGTTGCAAGCGGGAGGAGTGGTGAGCAGTTCTTC
v_gene: TRBV3-1
abundance: NA
j_gene: TRBJ2-1
d_gene: TRBD2

CDR3aa: CASSLPQSRRSFF
CDR3nt: TGTGCCAGCAGTTTGCCCCAGTCGCGGCGGTCTTTCTTT
v_gene: TRBV12-3/TRBV12-4
abundance: many
j_gene: TRBJ1-1
d_gene: NA

CDR3aa: CASNSGGEQFF
CDR3nt: TGTGCCAGCAATAGCGGTGGTGAGCAGTTCTTC
v_gene: TRBV27
abundance: many
j_gene: TRBJ2-1
d_gene: NA

CDR3aa: CASSLMGFYGYTF
CDR3nt: TGTGCCAGCAGTTTAATGGGTTTCTATGGCTACACCTTC
v_gene: TRBV28
abundance: NA
j_gene: TRBJ1-2
d_gene: NA

CDR3aa: CATSDAAGLGDEQFF
CDR3nt: TGTGCCACCAGTGATGCGGCAGGGCTGGGGGATGAGCAGTTCTTC
v_gene: TRBV24-1
abundance: NA
j_gene: TRBJ2-1
d_gene: NA

CDR3aa: CSARDLRGRQETQYF
CDR3nt: TGCAGTGCTAGAGACCTCCGAGGGCGACAAGAGACCCAGTACTTC
v_gene: TRBV20-1
abundance: many
j_gene: TRBJ2-5
d_gene: NA

CDR3aa: CSVPVRNSYEQYF
CDR3nt: TGCAGCGTTCCCGTTCGGAACTCCTACGAGCAGTACTTC
v_gene: TRBV29-1
abundance: many
j_gene: TRBJ2-7
d_gene: NA

CDR3aa: CAISEGARSTDTQYF
CDR3nt: TGTGCCATCAGTGAGGGGGCGCGGAGCACAGATACGCAGTATTTT
v_gene: TRBV10-3
abundance: few
j_gene: TRBJ2-3
d_gene: NA

CDR3aa: CASSPAGNGYTF
CDR3nt: TGTGCCAGCTCACCAGCAGGGAATGGCTACACCTTC
v_gene: TRBV18
abundance: many
j_gene: TRBJ1-2
d_gene: NA

CDR3aa: CASSLSSGRPFF
CDR3nt: TGTGCCAGCAGTTTATCGAGCGGGAGGCCGTTCTTC
v_gene: TRBV28
abundance: many
j_gene: TRBJ2-1
d_gene: TRBD2

CDR3aa: CASSISSGQGTYEQYF
CDR3nt: TGTGCCAGTAGTATCTCTTCGGGACAGGGTACCTACGAGCAGTACTTC
v_gene: TRBV19
abundance: many
j_gene: TRBJ2-7
d_gene: TRBD1

CDR3aa: CASSLEGHGEKLFF
CDR3nt: TGTGCCAGCAGCTTGGAGGGGCACGGTGAAAAACTGTTTTTT
v_gene: TRBV7-8
abundance: many
j_gene: TRBJ1-4
d_gene: NA

CDR3aa: CASSLAGVTGELFF
CDR3nt: TGTGCCAGCAGCTTGGCAGGGGTCACCGGGGAGCTGTTTTTT
v_gene: TRBV5-6
abundance: few
j_gene: TRBJ2-2
d_gene: NA

CDR3aa: CASSLRPSGNTGELFF
CDR3nt: TGTGCCAGCAGCTTAAGACCTAGCGGGAACACCGGGGAGCTGTTTTTT
v_gene: TRBV11-2
abundance: many
j_gene: TRBJ2-2
d_gene: TRBD2

CDR3aa: CASSYPGLAGAVTGELFF
CDR3nt: TGTGCCAGCAGTTACCCCGGACTAGCGGGAGCGGTCACCGGGGAGCTGTTTTTT
v_gene: TRBV6-6
abundance: NA
j_gene: TRBJ2-2
d_gene: TRBD2

CDR3aa: CASSPPRLAGAYEQFF
CDR3nt: TGTGCCAGCAGCCCACCCAGGCTAGCGGGAGCTTATGAGCAGTTCTTC
v_gene: TRBV7-8
abundance: many
j_gene: TRBJ2-1
d_gene: TRBD2

CDR3aa: CASSSALWEYSSGRRDEQFF
CDR3nt: TGTGCCAGCAGTTCCGCTCTTTGGGAGTATTCTAGCGGGAGGAGGGATGAGCAGTTCTTC
v_gene: TRBV12-3/TRBV12-4
abundance: many
j_gene: TRBJ2-1
d_gene: TRBD2

CDR3aa: CASSVTPGSYEQYF
CDR3nt: TGTGCCAGCAGCGTAACTCCGGGGTCCTACGAGCAGTACTTC
v_gene: TRBV9
abundance: many
j_gene: TRBJ2-7
d_gene: NA

CDR3aa: CASSPRGPGANVLTF
CDR3nt: TGTGCCAGCAGCCCCAGGGGGCCTGGGGCCAACGTCCTGACTTTC
v_gene: TRBV14
abundance: many
j_gene: TRBJ2-6
d_gene: TRBD1

CDR3aa: CASSPRTGGYVDTQYF
CDR3nt: TGTGCCAGCAGCCCCCGGACAGGGGGCTATGTGGATACGCAGTATTTT
v_gene: TRBV11-2
abundance: NA
j_gene: TRBJ2-3
d_gene: TRBD1

CDR3aa: CASSPRPTGLNTEAFF
CDR3nt: TGTGCCAGCAGTCCACGCCCGACAGGGCTGAACACTGAAGCTTTCTTT
v_gene: TRBV28
abundance: few
j_gene: TRBJ1-1
d_gene: TRBD1

CDR3aa: CASSSGQNQPQHF
CDR3nt: TGCGCCAGCAGCTCGGGACAGAATCAGCCCCAGCATTTT
v_gene: TRBV5-1
abundance: many
j_gene: TRBJ1-5
d_gene: TRBD1

CDR3aa: CSVEDPRGGDLNEQFF
CDR3nt: TGCAGCGTTGAAGATCCTCGCGGGGGGGATCTCAATGAGCAGTTCTTC
v_gene: TRBV29-1
abundance: NA
j_gene: TRBJ2-1
d_gene: TRBD2

CDR3aa: CASSLSQGRSMDEQFF
CDR3nt: TGTGCCAGCAGTTTATCGCAGGGGCGGTCAATGGACGAGCAGTTCTTC
v_gene: TRBV27
abundance: few
j_gene: TRBJ2-1
d_gene: NA

CDR3aa: CAISEGQETQYF
CDR3nt: TGTGCCATCAGTGAGGGCCAAGAGACCCAGTACTTC
v_gene: TRBV10-3
abundance: many
j_gene: TRBJ2-5
d_gene: NA

CDR3aa: CASSQGAEDSYNEQFF
CDR3nt: TGTGCCAGCAGCCAAGGTGCGGAGGACTCCTACAATGAGCAGTTCTTC
v_gene: TRBV4-2
abundance: many
j_gene: TRBJ2-1
d_gene: NA

CDR3aa: CASSSKGLAGEVAGELFF
CDR3nt: TGCGCCAGCAGCTCGAAAGGACTAGCGGGAGAAGTCGCCGGGGAGCTGTTTTTT
v_gene: TRBV4-1
abundance: many
j_gene: TRBJ2-2
d_gene: TRBD2

CDR3aa: CAWSVVGTLFF
CDR3nt: TGTGCCTGGAGTGTAGTCGGGACTTTGTTCTTC
v_gene: TRBV30
abundance: medium-sized
j_gene: TRBJ2-1
d_gene: NA

CDR3aa: CASSGTSGSSETQYF
CDR3nt: TGTGCCAGCAGCGGGACTAGCGGGAGTAGTGAGACCCAGTACTTC
v_gene: TRBV11-1
abundance: many
j_gene: TRBJ2-5
d_gene: TRBD2

CDR3aa: CASGRDRSSGELFF
CDR3nt: TGTGCCAGCGGCCGGGACAGGAGCAGCGGGGAGCTGTTTTTT
v_gene: TRBV2
abundance: many
j_gene: TRBJ2-2
d_gene: TRBD1

CDR3aa: CASSFGQGLGEQYF
CDR3nt: TGTGCCAGCAGCTTTGGACAGGGACTTGGCGAGCAGTACTTC
v_gene: TRBV5-5
abundance: many
j_gene: TRBJ2-7
d_gene: TRBD1